This TCR beta chain stems from a study of response to subunit inactivated influenza vaccine. This clonotype was observed at least ten times. This CDR3 contains 14 residues. CDR1 is ENHRY and CDR2 is SYGVKD in the germline V gene. V dropped 3 bases and J dropped 2 bases, with 10 bases sitting between them. Each CDR3 protein is one row after TCRdb ran MiXCR on the RT-PCR reads. This sample has around 540,000 distinct CDR3 sequences, with 12% found just once. The source material was PBMCs from blood, sampled on the day of vaccination. The chain couples TRBV10-3 to TRBJ2-5; D is perhaps TRBD1 (5 bases). The clonotype was recovered from a man aged 50 to 60 who received an inactivated influenza vaccine. The CDR3 DNA follows: TGTGCCATCAGTGAAAGGGGCAGTCAAGAGACCCAGTACTTC. This encodes CAISERGSQETQYF.